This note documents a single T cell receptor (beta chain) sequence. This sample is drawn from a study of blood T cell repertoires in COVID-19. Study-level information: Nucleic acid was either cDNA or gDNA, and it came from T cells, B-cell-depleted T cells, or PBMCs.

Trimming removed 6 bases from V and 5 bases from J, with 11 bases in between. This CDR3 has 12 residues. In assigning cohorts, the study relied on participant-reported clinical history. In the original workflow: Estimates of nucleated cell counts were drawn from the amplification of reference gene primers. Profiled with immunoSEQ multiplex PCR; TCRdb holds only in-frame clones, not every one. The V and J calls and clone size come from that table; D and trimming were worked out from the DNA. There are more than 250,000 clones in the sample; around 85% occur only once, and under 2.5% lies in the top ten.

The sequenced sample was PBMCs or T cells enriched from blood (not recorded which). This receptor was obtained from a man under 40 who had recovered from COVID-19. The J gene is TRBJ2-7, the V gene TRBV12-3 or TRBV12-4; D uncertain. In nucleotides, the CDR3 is TGTGCCAGCAGAAAAGAGGTTAACGAGCAGTACTTC. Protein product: CASRKEVNEQYF.